Presented here are 9 T cell receptor beta chains from one specimen sequenced in a study of T cell responses to AZD1222 COVID-19 vaccine. Using immunoSEQ multiplex PCR, the repertoire was profiled, and TCRdb retains in-frame clones only, with some absent. The profile covers about 270,000 clones, with 94% appearing a single time and 0.55% taken by the ten largest. This sample comprised peripheral blood, obtained 28 days after the second AZD1222 dose. The receptors were gathered from an adult who received the AZD1222 COVID-19 vaccine.

V is TRBV18 and J is TRBJ2-4, with a possible D match to TRBD1 (6 bases). This CDR3 is 14 amino acids long. Deletions cut 4 bases from V and 2 bases from J, with 9 bases between. Germline V CDR1 and CDR2: KGHSH, LQKENI. Here the CDR3 reads CASSQRGTKNIQYF. DNA of the CDR3: TGTGCCAGCTCACAAAGGGGGACCAAAAACATTCAGTACTTC.

This chain joins TRBV5-1 and TRBJ2-1, with 8 positions matching TRBD2. The length of the CDR3 is 16 residues. In germline, CDR1 is SGHRS, CDR2 YFSETQ. V trimming: 7 bases; J trimming: 0 bases; junction bases outside the gene matches: 9. The CDR3 nucleotides read TGCGCCAGCTCGTGGAGCGGGGGTTCCTCCTACAATGAGCAGTTCTTC. Encoded protein: CASSWSGGSSYNEQFF. Full variable domain (missing parts from reference TRBV5-1 and TRBJ2-1): KAGVTQTPRYLIKTRGQQVTLSCSPISGHRSVSWYQQTPGQGLQFLFEYFSETQRNKGNFPGRFSGRQFSNSRSEMNVSTLELGDSALYLCASSWSGGSSYNEQFFGPGTRLTVL.

The chain links TRBV29-1 to TRBJ1-1; no clear D. CDR1 is SQVTM and CDR2 is ANQGSEA in the germline V gene. Trimming removed 6 bases from V and 0 bases from J, with 20 bases in between. The CDR3 runs 16 residues. Written as DNA, the CDR3 is TGCAGCGTAATTTTTTATGATGTATCTATGAACACTGAAGCTTTCTTT. Its protein is CSVIFYDVSMNTEAFF.

This rearrangement joins TRBV5-1 to TRBJ2-7; D perhaps matches TRBD1 (6 bases). The CDR3 covers 16 residues. Trimming shortened V by 4 bases and J by 0 bases, and 17 bases separated the two germline ends. Germline CDR1 SGHRS, CDR2 YFSETQ. Written as DNA, the CDR3 is TGCGCCAGCAGCCAGGGGACATCACGCCCCTCCTACGAGCAGTACTTC. Protein product: CASSQGTSRPSYEQYF. Full variable domain (rest looked up from reference TRBV5-1 and TRBJ2-7): KAGVTQTPRYLIKTRGQQVTLSCSPISGHRSVSWYQQTPGQGLQFLFEYFSETQRNKGNFPGRFSGRQFSNSRSEMNVSTLELGDSALYLCASSQGTSRPSYEQYFGPGTRLTVT.

This chain uses TRBV5-1 with TRBJ1-2, with TRBD1 matching over 11 bases. Germline V lookup: CDR1 SGHRS, CDR2 YFSETQ. The CDR3 is 14 amino acids. The ends lost 4 bases at V and 3 bases at J; junction bases unmatched: 2. In DNA form, the CDR3 reads TGCGCCAGCAGCCCGGGACAGGGGGACTATGGCTACACCTTC. The encoded protein is CASSPGQGDYGYTF. Supplemented by reference TRBV5-1 and TRBJ1-2, the full variable domain reads KAGVTQTPRYLIKTRGQQVTLSCSPISGHRSVSWYQQTPGQGLQFLFEYFSETQRNKGNFPGRFSGRQFSNSRSEMNVSTLELGDSALYLCASSPGQGDYGYTFGSGTRLTVV.

The V call is TRBV11-3, the J call TRBJ2-2; D possibly matches TRBD1 or TRBD2 (7 bases each). Germline V gene sequence: CDR1 SGHNT, CDR2 YENEEA. CDR3 size: 15 residues. Trimming left V 5 bases short and J 1 base short, with 11 bases between. As DNA, the CDR3 is TGTGCCAGCAGCCCAGGGGGGGAGAACACCGGGGAGCTGTTTTTT. Translation: CASSPGGENTGELFF.

As to this clone: Compared with germline, one end of the junction differs, possibly owing to a read error. The chain has TRBV2 and TRBJ1-6, with 7 bases fitting TRBD1. In germline, CDR1 is SNHLY, CDR2 FYNNEI. The CDR3 covers 15 residues. CDR3 in amino acids: CASSEGGARNSPLHF. The CDR3 DNA sequence: TGTGCCAGCAGCGAAGGGGGCGCGAGAAATTCACCCCTCCACTTT.

The chain links TRBV28 to TRBJ1-4; D is perhaps TRBD1 (6 bases). Germline CDR1 MDHEN, CDR2 SYDVKM. V was cut by 3 bases and J by 0 bases, with 14 bases left in between. The CDR3 spans 17 residues. The CDR3 loop reads CASSFSDRFATNEKLFF. In nucleotides, the CDR3 is TGTGCCAGCAGTTTCTCGGACAGATTTGCAACTAATGAAAAACTGTTTTTT.

The chain employs TRBV29-1 and TRBJ1-2; D unclear. The CDR3 extends over 11 amino acids. V lost 7 bases and J lost 6, with 12 bases in between. Germline values: CDR1 SQVTM, CDR2 ANQGSEA. This chain's CDR3 is CSARVGDGYTF. The CDR3 nucleotides read TGCAGCGCGAGGGTCGGGGATGGCTACACCTTC.